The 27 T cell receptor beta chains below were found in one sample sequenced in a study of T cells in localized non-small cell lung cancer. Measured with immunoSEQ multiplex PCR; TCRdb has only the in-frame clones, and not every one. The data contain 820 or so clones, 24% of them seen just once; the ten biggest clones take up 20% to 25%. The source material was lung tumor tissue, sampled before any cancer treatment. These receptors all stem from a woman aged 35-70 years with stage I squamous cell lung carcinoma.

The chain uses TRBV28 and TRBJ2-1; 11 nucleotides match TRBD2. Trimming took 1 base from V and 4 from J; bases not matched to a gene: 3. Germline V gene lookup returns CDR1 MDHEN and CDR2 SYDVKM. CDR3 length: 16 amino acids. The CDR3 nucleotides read TGTGCCAGCAGTTTATTCGGGACTAGCGGATACAATGAGCAGTTCTTC. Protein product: CASSLFGTSGYNEQFF.

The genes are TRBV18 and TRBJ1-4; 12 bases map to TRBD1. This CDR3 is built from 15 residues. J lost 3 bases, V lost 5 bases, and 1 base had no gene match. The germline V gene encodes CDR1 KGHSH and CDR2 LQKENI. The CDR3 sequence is CASSRDRGPNEKLFF. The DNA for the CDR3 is TGTGCCAGCTCAAGGGACAGGGGGCCTAATGAAAAACTGTTTTTT.

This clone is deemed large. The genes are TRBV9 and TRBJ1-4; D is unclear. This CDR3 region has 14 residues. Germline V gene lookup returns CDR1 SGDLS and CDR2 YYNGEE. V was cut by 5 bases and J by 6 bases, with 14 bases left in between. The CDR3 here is CASSGRVLDEKLFF. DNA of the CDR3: TGTGCCAGCAGTGGAAGGGTGTTGGATGAAAAACTGTTTTTT.

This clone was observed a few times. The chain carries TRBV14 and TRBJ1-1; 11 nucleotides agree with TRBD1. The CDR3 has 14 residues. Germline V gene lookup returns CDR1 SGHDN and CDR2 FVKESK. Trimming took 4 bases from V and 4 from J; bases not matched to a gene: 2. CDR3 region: CASSRTGGFTEAFF. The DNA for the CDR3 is TGTGCCAGCAGCCGGACAGGGGGCTTCACTGAAGCTTTCTTT.

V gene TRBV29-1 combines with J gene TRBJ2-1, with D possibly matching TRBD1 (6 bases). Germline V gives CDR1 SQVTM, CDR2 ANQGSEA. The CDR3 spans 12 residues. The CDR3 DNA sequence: TGCAGTCAAGGGGGCTCCTACAATGAGCAGTTCTTC. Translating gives CSQGGSYNEQFF.

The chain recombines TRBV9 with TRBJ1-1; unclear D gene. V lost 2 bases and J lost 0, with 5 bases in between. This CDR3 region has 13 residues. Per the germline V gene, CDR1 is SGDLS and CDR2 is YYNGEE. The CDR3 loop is CASSVTLNTEAFF. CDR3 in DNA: TGTGCCAGCAGCGTGACCCTGAACACTGAAGCTTTCTTT.

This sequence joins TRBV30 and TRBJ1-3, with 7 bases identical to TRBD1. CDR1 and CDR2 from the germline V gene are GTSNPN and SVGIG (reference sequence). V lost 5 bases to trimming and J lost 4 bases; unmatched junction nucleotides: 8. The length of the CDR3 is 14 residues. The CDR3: CAWATGSAGNTIYF. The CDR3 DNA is TGTGCCTGGGCGACAGGGTCCGCAGGAAACACCATATATTTT. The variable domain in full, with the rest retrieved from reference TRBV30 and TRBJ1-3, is SQTIHQWPATLVQPVGSPLSLECTVEGTSNPNLYWYRQAAGRGLQLLFYSVGIGQISSEVPQNLSASRPQDRQFILSSKKLLLSDSGFYLCAWATGSAGNTIYFGEGSWLTVV.

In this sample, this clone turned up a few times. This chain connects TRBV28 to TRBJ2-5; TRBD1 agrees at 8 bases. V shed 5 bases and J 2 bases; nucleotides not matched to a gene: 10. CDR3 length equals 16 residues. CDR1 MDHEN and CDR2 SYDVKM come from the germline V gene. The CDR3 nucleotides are TGTGCCAGCAGTCCCCGACAGGGGAGGACACAAGAGACCCAGTACTTC. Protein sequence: CASSPRQGRTQETQYF.

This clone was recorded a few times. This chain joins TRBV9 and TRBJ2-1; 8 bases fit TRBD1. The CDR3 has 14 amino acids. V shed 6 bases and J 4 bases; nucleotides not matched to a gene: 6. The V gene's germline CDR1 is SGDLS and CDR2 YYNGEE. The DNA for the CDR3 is TGTGCCAGCATGGACAGGACAGGGTACAATGAGCAGTTCTTC. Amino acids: CASMDRTGYNEQFF.

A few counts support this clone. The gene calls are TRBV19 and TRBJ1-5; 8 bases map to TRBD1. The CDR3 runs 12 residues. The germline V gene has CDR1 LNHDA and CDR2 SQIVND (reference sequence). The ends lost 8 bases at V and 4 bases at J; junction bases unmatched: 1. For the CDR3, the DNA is TGTGCCAGTGACAGGGGTAATCAGCCCCAGCATTTT. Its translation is CASDRGNQPQHF.

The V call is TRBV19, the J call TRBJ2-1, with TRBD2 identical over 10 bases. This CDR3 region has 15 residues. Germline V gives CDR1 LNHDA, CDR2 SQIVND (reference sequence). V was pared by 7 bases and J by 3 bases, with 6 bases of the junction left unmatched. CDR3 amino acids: CASTLAGGGYNEQFF. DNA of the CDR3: TGTGCCAGTACCTTAGCGGGAGGAGGCTACAATGAGCAGTTCTTC.

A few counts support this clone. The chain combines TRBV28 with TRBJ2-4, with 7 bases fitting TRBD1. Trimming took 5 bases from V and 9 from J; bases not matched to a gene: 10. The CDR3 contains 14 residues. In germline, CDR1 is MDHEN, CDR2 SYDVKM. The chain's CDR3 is CASSGEQGLVIQYF. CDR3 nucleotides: TGTGCCAGCAGTGGCGAACAGGGGCTGGTCATTCAGTACTTC.

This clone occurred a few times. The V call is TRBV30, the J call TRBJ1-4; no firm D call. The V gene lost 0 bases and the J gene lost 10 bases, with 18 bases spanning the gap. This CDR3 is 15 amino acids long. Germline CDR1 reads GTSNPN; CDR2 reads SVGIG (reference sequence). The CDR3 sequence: CAWSVGGSVSGKLFF. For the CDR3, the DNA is TGTGCCTGGAGTGTCGGAGGCTCCGTATCGGGAAAACTGTTTTTT.

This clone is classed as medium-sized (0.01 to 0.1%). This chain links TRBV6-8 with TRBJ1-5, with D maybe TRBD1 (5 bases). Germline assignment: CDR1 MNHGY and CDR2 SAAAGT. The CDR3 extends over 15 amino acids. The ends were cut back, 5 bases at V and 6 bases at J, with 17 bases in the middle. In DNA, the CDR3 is TGTGCCAGCAGTCCGCCCCCACAAAGGGGTCAGCCCCAGCATTTT. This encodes CASSPPPQRGQPQHF.

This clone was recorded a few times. CDR3 amino acids: CATSSVRIRETQYF. CDR3 DNA sequence: TGTGCCACCAGCTCCGTGAGGATCAGGGAGACCCAGTACTTC. This sequence joins TRBV15 and TRBJ2-5, with D uncertain. The CDR3 covers 14 residues. V was trimmed by 5 bases and J by 5 bases, leaving 15 bases between them. CDR1 and CDR2 from the germline V gene are LNHNV and YYDKDF (reference sequence).

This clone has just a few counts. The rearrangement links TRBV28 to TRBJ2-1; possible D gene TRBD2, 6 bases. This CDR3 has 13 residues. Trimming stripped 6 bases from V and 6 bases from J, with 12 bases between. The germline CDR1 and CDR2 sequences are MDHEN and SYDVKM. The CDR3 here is CASSGRSGNEQFF. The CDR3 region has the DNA TGTGCCAGCAGCGGGAGATCGGGCAATGAGCAGTTCTTC.

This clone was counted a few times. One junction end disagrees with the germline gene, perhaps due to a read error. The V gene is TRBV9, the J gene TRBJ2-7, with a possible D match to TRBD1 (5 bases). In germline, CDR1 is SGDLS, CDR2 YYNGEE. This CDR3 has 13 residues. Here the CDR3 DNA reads TGTGCCAGCAGTGTAGAGACAGCCTACGAGCAGTACTTC. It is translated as CASSVETAYEQYF. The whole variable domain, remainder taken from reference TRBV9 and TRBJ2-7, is DSGVTQTPKHLITATGQRVTLRCSPRSGDLSVYWYQQSLDQGLQFLIQYYNGEERAKGNILERFSAQQFPDLHSELNLSSLELGDSALYFCASSVETAYEQYFGPGTRLTVT.

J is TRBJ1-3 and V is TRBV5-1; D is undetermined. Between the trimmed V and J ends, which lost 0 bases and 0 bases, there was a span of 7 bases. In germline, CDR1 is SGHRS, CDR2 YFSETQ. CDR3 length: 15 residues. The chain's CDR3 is CASSLGQDSGNTIYF. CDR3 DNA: TGCGCCAGCAGCTTGGGGCAGGACTCTGGAAACACCATATATTTT. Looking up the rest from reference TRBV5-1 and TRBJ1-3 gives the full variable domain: KAGVTQTPRYLIKTRGQQVTLSCSPISGHRSVSWYQQTPGQGLQFLFEYFSETQRNKGNFPGRFSGRQFSNSRSEMNVSTLELGDSALYLCASSLGQDSGNTIYFGEGSWLTVV.

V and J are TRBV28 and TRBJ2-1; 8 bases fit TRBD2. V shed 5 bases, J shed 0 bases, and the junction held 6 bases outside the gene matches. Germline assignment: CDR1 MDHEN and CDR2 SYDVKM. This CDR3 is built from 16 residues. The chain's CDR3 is CASSLLSGSSYNEQFF. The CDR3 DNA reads TGTGCCAGCAGTCTTCTCAGCGGGAGCTCCTACAATGAGCAGTTCTTC.

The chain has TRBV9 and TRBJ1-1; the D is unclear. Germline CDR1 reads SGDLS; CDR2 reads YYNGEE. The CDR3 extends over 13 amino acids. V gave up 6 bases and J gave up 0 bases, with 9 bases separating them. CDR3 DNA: TGTGCCAGCAACGTTGAAATGAACACTGAAGCTTTCTTT. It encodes CASNVEMNTEAFF.

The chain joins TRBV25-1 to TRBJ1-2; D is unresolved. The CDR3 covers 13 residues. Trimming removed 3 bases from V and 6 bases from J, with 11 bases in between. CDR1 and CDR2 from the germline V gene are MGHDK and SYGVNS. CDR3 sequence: CASSDGSADGYTF. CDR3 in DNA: TGTGCCAGCAGTGACGGGTCGGCTGATGGCTACACCTTC.

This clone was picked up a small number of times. This chain's CDR3 is CASSGTSYFAGELFF. The CDR3, as DNA: TGTGCCAGCAGTGGGACTAGCTATTTTGCCGGGGAGCTGTTTTTT. The rearrangement links TRBV6-8 to TRBJ2-2; 9 bases agree with TRBD2. The germline V gene encodes CDR1 MNHGY and CDR2 SAAAGT. The CDR3 runs 15 residues. The junction had 7 bases not matched to a gene; V was cut back by 5 bases and J by 6 bases.

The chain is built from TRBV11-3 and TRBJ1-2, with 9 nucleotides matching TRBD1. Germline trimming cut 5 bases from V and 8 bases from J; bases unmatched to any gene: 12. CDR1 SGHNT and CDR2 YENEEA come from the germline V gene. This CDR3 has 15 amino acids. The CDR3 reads CASSTTNRGRDGYTF. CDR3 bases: TGTGCCAGCAGCACGACGAACAGGGGGCGAGACGGCTACACCTTC.

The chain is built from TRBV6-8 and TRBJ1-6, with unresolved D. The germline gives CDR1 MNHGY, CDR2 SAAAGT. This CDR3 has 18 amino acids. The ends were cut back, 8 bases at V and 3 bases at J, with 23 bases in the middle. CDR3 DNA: TGTGCCAGCGCGGCCGGATCTGGTAATAGCCTCTATAATTCACCCCTCCACTTT. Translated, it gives CASAAGSGNSLYNSPLHF.

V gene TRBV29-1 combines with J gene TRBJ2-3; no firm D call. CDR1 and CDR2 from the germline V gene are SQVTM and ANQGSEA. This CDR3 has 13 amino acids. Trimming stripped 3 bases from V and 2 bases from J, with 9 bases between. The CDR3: CSVDGRYTDTQYF. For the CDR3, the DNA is TGCAGCGTTGATGGACGTTACACAGATACGCAGTATTTT.

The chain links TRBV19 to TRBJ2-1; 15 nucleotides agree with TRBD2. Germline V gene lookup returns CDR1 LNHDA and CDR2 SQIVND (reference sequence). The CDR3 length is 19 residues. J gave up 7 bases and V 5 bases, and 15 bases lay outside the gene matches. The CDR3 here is CASSSGLAGGTGGRNEQFF. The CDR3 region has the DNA TGTGCCAGTAGTTCGGGACTAGCGGGAGGAACAGGGGGCCGGAATGAGCAGTTCTTC. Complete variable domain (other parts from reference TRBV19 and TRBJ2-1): DGGITQSPKYLFRKEGQNVTLSCEQNLNHDAMYWYRQDPGQGLRLIYYSQIVNDFQKGDIAEGYSVSREKKESFPLTVTSAQKNPTAFYLCASSSGLAGGTGGRNEQFFGPGTRLTVL.

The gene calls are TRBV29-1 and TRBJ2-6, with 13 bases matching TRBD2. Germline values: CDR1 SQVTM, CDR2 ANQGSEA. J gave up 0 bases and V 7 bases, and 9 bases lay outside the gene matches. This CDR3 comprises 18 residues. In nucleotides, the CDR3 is TGCAGCGCATTGACTAGCGGGAGGTTCCCCTCTGGGGCCAACGTCCTGACTTTC. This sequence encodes CSALTSGRFPSGANVLTF.